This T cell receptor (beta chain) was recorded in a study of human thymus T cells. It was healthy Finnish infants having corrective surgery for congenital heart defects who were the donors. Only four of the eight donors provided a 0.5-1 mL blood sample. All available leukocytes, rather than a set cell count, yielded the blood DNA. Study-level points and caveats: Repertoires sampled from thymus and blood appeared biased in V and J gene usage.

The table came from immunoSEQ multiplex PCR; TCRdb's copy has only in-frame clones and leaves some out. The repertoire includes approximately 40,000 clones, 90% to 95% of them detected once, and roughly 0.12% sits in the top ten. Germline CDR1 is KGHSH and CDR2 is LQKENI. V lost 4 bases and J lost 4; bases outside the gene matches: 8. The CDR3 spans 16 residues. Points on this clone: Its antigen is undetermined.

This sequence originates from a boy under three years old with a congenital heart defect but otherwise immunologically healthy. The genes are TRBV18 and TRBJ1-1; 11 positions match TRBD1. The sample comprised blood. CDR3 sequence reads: CASSLTAGTGGTEAFF. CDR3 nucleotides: TGTGCCAGCTCACTCACGGCCGGGACAGGGGGCACTGAAGCTTTCTTT.